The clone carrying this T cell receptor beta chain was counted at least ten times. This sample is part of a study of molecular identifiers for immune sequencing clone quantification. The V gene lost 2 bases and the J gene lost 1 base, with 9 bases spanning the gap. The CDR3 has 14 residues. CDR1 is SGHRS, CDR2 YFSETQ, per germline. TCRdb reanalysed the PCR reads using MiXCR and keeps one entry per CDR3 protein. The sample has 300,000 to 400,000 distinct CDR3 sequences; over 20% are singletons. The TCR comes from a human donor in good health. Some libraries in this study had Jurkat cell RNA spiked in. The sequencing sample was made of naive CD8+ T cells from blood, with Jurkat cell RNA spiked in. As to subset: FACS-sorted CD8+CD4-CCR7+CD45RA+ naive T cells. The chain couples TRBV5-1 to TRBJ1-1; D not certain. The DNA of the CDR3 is TGCGCCAGCAGCTTCAGCAGAGGGAACACTGAAGCTTTCTTT. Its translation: CASSFSRGNTEAFF.